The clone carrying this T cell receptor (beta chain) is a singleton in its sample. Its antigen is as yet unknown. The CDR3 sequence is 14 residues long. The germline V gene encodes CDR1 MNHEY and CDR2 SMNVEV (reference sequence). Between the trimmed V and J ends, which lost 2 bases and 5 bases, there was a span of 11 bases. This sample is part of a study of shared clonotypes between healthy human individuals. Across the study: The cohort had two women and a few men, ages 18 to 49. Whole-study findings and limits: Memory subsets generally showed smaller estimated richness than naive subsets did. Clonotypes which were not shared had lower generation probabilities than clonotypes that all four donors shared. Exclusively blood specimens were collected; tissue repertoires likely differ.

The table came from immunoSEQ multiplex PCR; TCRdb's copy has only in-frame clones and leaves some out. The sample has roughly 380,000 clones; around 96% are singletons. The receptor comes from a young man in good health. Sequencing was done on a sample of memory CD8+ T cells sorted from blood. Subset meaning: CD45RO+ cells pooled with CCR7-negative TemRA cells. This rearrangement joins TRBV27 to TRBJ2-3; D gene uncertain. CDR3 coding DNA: TGTGCCAGCAGTTTAACGTTAGTGGGAGATACGCAGTATTTT. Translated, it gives CASSLTLVGDTQYF.